The clone carrying this T cell receptor beta chain was picked up many times. What it binds is not known. The entry originates in a study of T-cell memory formation after mild COVID-19. In the study overall: Most TCR clusters belonged to a single donor.

Findings of the study overall: Among clones contracting day 15 to 85, CD4/CD8 was balanced, whereas later expanders leaned CD4+.

Each CDR3 protein gets one entry after TCRdb re-called the 5' RACE reads with MiXCR. The table shows approximately 150,000 distinct CDR3 sequences, with approximately 14% occurring only once. The CDR3 is made up of 19 amino acids. J lost 0 bases, V lost 4 bases, and 9 bases had no gene match. Per germline, CDR1 SGHDT and CDR2 YYEEEE. The clonotype was recovered from an adult woman who had mild COVID-19 (a few samples of this study predate the infection). Cell type and time point are not known. Material for sequencing was PBMCs or a T cell subset sorted from them (not recorded which). J is TRBJ2-1 and V is TRBV5-6; 14 bases agree with TRBD2. CDR3 DNA: TGTGCCAGCAGCCCAGGGACTAGCGGGAGCCCCCTCTCCTACAATGAGCAGTTCTTC. Protein sequence: CASSPGTSGSPLSYNEQFF.